Below, 4 T cell receptor beta chains from the same sample are listed, as sequenced in a study of CD8+CD57+ T cells in acquired aplastic anemia (dated by TCRdb to between 2017 and 2018). TCRdb lists the instrument as Illumina HiSeq 2000. Genomic DNA was used as template for profiling of TCR beta VDJ combinations and CDR3 sequences. The public reads were reanalyzed by TCRdb: fastp trimming at Q25, MiXCR alignment, in-frame beta chains only. Rows are unified per CDR3 protein, each entry keeping the most common DNA and genes. Counted in this sample were around 130,000 distinct CDR3 sequences; approximately 61% of them appeared once. Under 35% of the sample goes to the ten largest clones. Flow cytometry had shown CD8+CD57+ cell expansion in the patients selected for sequencing. Sequenced sample: sorted CD4+, CD8+, or CD8+CD57+ T cells (not recorded which) from PBMCs. These receptor sequences come from a human donor with aplastic anemia.

The chain employs TRBV10-2 and TRBJ1-4, with D perhaps matching TRBD1 (5 bases). Germline CDR1 WSHSY, CDR2 SAAADI. Deletions cut 6 bases from V and 4 bases from J, with 15 bases between. The CDR3 contains 15 residues. Written as DNA, the CDR3 is TGCGCCAGCAGCCAAACCTCGGGGGTTAATGAAAAACTGTTTTTT. It is translated as CASSQTSGVNEKLFF.

This chain uses TRBV19 with TRBJ2-6; D not certain. Germline V gives CDR1 LNHDA, CDR2 SQIVND (reference sequence). The CDR3 is made up of 14 amino acids. The V and J ends lost 8 bases and 4 bases respectively, with 12 bases between them. The CDR3 here is CASARTAGANVLTF. Here the CDR3 DNA reads TGTGCCAGTGCCAGGACGGCCGGGGCCAACGTCCTGACTTTC.

V gene TRBV6-1 combines with J gene TRBJ1-6; D might be TRBD1 (6 bases). CDR1 MNHNS and CDR2 SASEGT come from the germline V gene. The CDR3 spans 14 residues. V lost 6 bases, J lost 5 bases, and 11 bases lay in between. The CDR3 region is CASRRQANNSPLHF. DNA for the CDR3: TGTGCCAGCAGAAGACAGGCGAATAATTCACCCCTCCACTTT.

The chain uses TRBV11-2 and TRBJ2-3, with 10 positions matching TRBD2. V trimming: 1 base; J trimming: 0 bases; junction bases outside the gene matches: 4. Looked up from germline, CDR1 is SGHAT and CDR2 is FQNNGV. The CDR3 loop spans 17 amino acids. CDR3 in DNA: TGTGCCAGCAGCTTAGGGGGACTAGCGACTAGCACAGATACGCAGTATTTT. It yields the protein CASSLGGLATSTDTQYF.